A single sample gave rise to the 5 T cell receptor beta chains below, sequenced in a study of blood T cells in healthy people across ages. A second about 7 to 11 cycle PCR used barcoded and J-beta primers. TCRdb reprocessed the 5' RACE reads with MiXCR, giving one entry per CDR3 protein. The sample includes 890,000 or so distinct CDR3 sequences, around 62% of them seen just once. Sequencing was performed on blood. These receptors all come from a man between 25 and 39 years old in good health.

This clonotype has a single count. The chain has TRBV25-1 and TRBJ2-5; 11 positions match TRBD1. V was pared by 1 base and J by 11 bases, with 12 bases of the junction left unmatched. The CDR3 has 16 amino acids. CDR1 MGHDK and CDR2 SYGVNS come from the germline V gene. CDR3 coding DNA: TGTGCCAGCAGTGAATCCGGGACAGGGGGTTCCAATGAGCAGTACTTC. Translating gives CASSESGTGGSNEQYF. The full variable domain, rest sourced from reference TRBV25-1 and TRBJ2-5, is EADIYQTPRYLVIGTGKKITLECSQTMGHDKMYWYQQDPGMELHLIHYSYGVNSTEKGDLSSESTVSRIRTEHFPLTLESARPSHTSQYLCASSESGTGGSNEQYFGPGTRLLVL.

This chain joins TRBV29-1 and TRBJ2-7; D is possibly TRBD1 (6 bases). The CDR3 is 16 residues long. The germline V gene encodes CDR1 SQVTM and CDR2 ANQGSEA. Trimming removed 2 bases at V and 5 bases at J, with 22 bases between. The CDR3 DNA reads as TGCAGCGTTGAATTCAGGATTACAGGGATTAGTAACGAGCAGTACTTC. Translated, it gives CSVEFRITGISNEQYF.

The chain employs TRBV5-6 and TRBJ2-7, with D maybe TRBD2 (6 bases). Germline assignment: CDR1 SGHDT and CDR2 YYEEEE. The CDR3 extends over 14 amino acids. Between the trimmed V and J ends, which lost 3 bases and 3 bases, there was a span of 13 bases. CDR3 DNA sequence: TGTGCCAGCAGCTGGGCTATCGGGGGCTACGAGCAGTACTTC. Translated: CASSWAIGGYEQYF. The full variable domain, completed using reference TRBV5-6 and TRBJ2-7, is DAGVTQSPTHLIKTRGQQVTLRCSPKSGHDTVSWYQQALGQGPQFIFQYYEEEERQRGNFPDRFSGHQFPNYSSELNVNALLLGDSALYLCASSWAIGGYEQYFGPGTRLTVT.

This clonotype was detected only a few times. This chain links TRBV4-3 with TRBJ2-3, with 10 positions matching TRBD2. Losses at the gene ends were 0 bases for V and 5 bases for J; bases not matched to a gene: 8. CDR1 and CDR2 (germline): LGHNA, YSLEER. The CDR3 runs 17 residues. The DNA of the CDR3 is TGCGCCAGCAGCCAAGAACTGATAGCGGGGGGAATAGATACGCAGTATTTT. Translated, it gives CASSQELIAGGIDTQYF.

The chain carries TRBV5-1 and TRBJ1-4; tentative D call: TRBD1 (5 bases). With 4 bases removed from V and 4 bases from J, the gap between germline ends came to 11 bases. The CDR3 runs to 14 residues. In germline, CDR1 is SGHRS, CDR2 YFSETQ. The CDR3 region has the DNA TGCGCCAGCAGCCCAGGGACGAGTAATGAAAAACTGTTTTTT. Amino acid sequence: CASSPGTSNEKLFF. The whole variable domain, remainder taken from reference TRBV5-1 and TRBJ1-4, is KAGVTQTPRYLIKTRGQQVTLSCSPISGHRSVSWYQQTPGQGLQFLFEYFSETQRNKGNFPGRFSGRQFSNSRSEMNVSTLELGDSALYLCASSPGTSNEKLFFGSGTQLSVL.